Listed below are T cell receptor beta chains from one sample, sequenced in a study of blood T cell repertoires in COVID-19. The method was immunoSEQ multiplex PCR; TCRdb's version includes in-frame clones alone and lacks a portion of them. The sample has about 160,000 clones; approximately 81% are singletons. Specimen: PBMCs or T cells enriched from blood (not recorded which). These TCRs come from a man in his fifties or sixties who had recovered from COVID-19. The conserved cysteine and the conserved F or W are not part of the CDR3 here. Clone sizes are given selectively: once, few, many, or a class where the clone is expanded.

>TRBV5-4|TRBJ2-3|NA
ASSNPRGRAEKDTQY
>TRBV25-1|TRBJ2-7|NA
ASSEVAPGHQY
>TRBV27|TRBJ2-7|NA
ASSAGTVPYEQY
>TRBV9|TRBJ2-1|NA
ASSVVQGSYNEQF
>TRBV7-2|TRBJ2-5|NA
ASSSPGGETQY
>TRBV21-1|TRBJ2-7|few
ASSESRDSSYEQY
>TRBV30|TRBJ1-1|NA
AWSSKTGEDTEAF
>TRBV9|TRBJ2-1|NA
ASSGMFGDGGGPVNEQF
>TRBV18|TRBJ1-4|once
ASSPPSSEKLF
>TRBV6-5|TRBJ1-5|NA
ASSLGQGNQPQH
>TRBV18|TRBJ2-5|NA
ASSPQGETQY
>TRBV6-5|TRBJ1-1|few
ASSYGGAYTEAF
>TRBV5-1|TRBJ1-1|NA
ASSLRQGRDTEAF
>TRBV5-1|TRBJ2-1|NA
ASSFGTRDNNEQF
>TRBV28|TRBJ1-2|NA
ASSLNRVGYT
>TRBV5-1|TRBJ2-5|NA
ATFNSRDGRDYSKETQY
>TRBV9|TRBJ2-1|NA
ASNRIGTGNEQF
>TRBV19|TRBJ2-2|NA
ASTRDRDNTGELF
>TRBV2|TRBJ1-5|NA
ASSVVTGGNQPQH
>TRBV28|TRBJ2-3|NA
ASSLRQGVFTDTQY
>TRBV28|TRBJ2-7|NA
ASRRAYEQY
>TRBV3-1/TRBV3-2|TRBJ1-1|NA
ASSQDWDREAF
>TRBV28|TRBJ1-2|NA
ASTLRDRGNYGYT
>TRBV29-1|TRBJ2-7|NA
SVEGAGQGGGEQY
>TRBV7-2|TRBJ1-4|NA
ASAGNMMGEKLF
>TRBV14|TRBJ1-1|NA
ASSQTGTGTTEAF
>TRBV30|TRBJ1-4|once
AWRDRAINEKLF
>TRBV4-1|TRBJ2-4|once
ASSQESLAKNIQY
>TRBV12-3/TRBV12-4|TRBJ1-1|few
ASSLQGQTEAF
>TRBV5-6|TRBJ2-7|NA
ASSFRGTGGIYEQY
>TRBV9|TRBJ1-6|NA
ASSVGSLGGPLH
>TRBV6-5|TRBJ2-5|NA
ASIIGDRVQETQY
>TRBV7-3|TRBJ2-2|NA
ASSRNGGRNTGELF